This entry describes one T cell receptor beta chain. The CDR3 is 15 amino acids. Trimming removed 8 bases at V and 0 bases at J, with 16 bases between. Per the germline V gene, CDR1 is SNHLY and CDR2 is FYNNEI. The sample is drawn from a study of control samples from healthy donors and cancer patients. This table comes from immunoSEQ multiplex PCR, and its TCRdb copy is limited to in-frame clones, with some not included. The data show 190,000 or so clones, roughly 93% seen once. Sequencing was performed on blood. The origin of this receptor is a man aged 18 to 35 in good health. The gene calls are TRBV2 and TRBJ2-5; D may be TRBD1 (6 bases). For the CDR3, the DNA is TGTGCCAGCGGTAGGGACACCCCATACCAAGAGACCCAGTACTTC. Protein product: CASGRDTPYQETQYF.